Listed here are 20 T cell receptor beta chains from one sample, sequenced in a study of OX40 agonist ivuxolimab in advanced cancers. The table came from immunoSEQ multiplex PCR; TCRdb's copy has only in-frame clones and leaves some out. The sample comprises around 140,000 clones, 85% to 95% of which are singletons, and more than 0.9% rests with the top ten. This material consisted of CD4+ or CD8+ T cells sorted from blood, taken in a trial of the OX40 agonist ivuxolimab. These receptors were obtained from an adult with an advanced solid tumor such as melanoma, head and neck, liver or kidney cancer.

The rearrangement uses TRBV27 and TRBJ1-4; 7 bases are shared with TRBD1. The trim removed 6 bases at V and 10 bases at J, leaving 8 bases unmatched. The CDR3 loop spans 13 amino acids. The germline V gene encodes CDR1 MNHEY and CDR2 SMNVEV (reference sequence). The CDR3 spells CASSPTGLVKLFF. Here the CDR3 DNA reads TGTGCCAGCAGCCCGACAGGGCTGGTAAAACTGTTTTTT.

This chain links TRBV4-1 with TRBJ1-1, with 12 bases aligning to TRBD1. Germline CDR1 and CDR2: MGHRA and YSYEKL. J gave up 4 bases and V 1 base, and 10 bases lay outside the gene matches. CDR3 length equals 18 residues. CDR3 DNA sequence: TGCGCCAGCAGCCAAGCCCCCGGGACAGGGGGCGCGAGCACTGAAGCTTTCTTT. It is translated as CASSQAPGTGGASTEAFF.

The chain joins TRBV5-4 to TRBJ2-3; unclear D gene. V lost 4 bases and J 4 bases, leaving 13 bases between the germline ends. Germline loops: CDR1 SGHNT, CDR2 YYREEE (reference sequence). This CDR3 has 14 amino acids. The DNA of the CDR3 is TGTGCCAGCAGCCCTGGGCGGTGGGCAGATACGCAGTATTTT. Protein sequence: CASSPGRWADTQYF. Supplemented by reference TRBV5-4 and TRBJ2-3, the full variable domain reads ETGVTQSPTHLIKTRGQQVTLRCSSQSGHNTVSWYQQALGQGPQFIFQYYREEENGRGNFPPRFSGLQFPNYSSELNVNALELDDSALYLCASSPGRWADTQYFGPGTRLTVL.

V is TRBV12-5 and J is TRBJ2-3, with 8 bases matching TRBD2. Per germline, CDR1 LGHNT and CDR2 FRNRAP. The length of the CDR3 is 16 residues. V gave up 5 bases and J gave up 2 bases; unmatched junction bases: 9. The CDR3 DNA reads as TGTGCTAGTGGTCCGGGGATAGCGGGGATCACAGATACGCAGTATTTT. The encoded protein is CASGPGIAGITDTQYF.

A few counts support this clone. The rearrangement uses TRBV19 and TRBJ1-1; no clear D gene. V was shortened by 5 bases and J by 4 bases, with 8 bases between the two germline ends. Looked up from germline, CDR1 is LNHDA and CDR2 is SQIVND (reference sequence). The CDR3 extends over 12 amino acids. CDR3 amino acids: CASSFVGTEAFF. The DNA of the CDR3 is TGTGCCAGTAGTTTTGTGGGCACTGAAGCTTTCTTT.

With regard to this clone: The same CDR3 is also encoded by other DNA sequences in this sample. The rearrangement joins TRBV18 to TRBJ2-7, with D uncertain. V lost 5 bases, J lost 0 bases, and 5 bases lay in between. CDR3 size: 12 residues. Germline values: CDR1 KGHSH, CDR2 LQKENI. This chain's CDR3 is CASSSDSYEQYF. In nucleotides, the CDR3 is TGTGCCAGCTCATCCGACTCCTACGAGCAGTACTTC.

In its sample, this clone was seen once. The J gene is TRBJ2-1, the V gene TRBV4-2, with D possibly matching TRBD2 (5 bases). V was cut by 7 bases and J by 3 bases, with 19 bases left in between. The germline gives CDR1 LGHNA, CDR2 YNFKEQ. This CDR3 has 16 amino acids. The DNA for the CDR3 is TGTGCCAGCACCCCGTTAGAGGGCAGTAACTACAATGAGCAGTTCTTC. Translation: CASTPLEGSNYNEQFF.

The CDR3: CASSARGSYGYTF. For the CDR3, the DNA is TGTGCCAGCAGTGCTCGGGGCAGCTATGGCTACACCTTC. The chain links TRBV2 to TRBJ1-2, with D possibly being TRBD1 (5 bases). The CDR3 loop spans 13 amino acids. Germline loops: CDR1 SNHLY, CDR2 FYNNEI. V lost 4 bases and J 4 bases, leaving 10 bases between the germline ends.

CDR3 residues: CAAGGGNTIYF. DNA for the CDR3: TGTGCCGCCGGGGGGGGAAACACCATATATTTT. The chain joins TRBV30 to TRBJ1-3; TRBD1 might be the D (5 bases). Trimming removed 8 bases from V and 4 bases from J, with 9 bases in between. The CDR3 length is 11 residues. From germline, CDR1 is GTSNPN and CDR2 SVGIG (reference sequence).

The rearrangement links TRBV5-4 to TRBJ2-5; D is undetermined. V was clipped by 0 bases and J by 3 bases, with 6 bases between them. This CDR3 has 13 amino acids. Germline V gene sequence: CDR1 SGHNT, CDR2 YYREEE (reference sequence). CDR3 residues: CASSLDKKETQYF. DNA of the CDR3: TGTGCCAGCAGCTTGGACAAAAAAGAGACCCAGTACTTC.

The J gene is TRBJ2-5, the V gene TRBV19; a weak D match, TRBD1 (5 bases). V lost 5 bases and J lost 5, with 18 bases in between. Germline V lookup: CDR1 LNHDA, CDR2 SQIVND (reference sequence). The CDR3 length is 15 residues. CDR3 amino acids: CASSVGLVVGETQYF. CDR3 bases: TGTGCCAGTAGTGTGGGGCTGGTCGTGGGGGAGACCCAGTACTTC.

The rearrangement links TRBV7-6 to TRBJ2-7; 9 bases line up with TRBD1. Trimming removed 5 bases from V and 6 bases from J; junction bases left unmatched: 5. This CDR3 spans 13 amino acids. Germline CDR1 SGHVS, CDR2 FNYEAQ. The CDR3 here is CASSGTGLGEQYF. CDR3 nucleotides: TGTGCCAGCAGCGGGACAGGGTTGGGCGAGCAGTACTTC.

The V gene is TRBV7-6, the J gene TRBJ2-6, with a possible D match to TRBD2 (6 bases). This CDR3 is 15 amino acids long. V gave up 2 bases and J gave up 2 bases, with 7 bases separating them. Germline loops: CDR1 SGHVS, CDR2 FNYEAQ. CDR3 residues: CASSLRRAGANVLTF. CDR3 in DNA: TGTGCCAGCAGCTTAAGGAGGGCTGGGGCCAACGTCCTGACTTTC.

The CDR3 here is CASSFDRGDQPQHF. The CDR3 DNA reads as TGTGCCAGCAGTTTCGACAGGGGAGATCAGCCCCAGCATTTT. This chain uses TRBV6-1 with TRBJ1-5; 8 positions agree with TRBD1. The CDR3 extends over 14 amino acids. Germline V gene lookup returns CDR1 MNHNS and CDR2 SASEGT. The J segment lost 5 bases and the V segment lost 5 bases, leaving 5 bases of the junction unmatched.

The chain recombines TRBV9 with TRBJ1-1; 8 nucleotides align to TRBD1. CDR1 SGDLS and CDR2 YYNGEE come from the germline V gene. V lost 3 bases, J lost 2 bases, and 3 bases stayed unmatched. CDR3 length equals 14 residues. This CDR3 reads CASSAQGANTEAFF. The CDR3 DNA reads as TGTGCCAGCAGCGCCCAGGGGGCCAACACTGAAGCTTTCTTT.

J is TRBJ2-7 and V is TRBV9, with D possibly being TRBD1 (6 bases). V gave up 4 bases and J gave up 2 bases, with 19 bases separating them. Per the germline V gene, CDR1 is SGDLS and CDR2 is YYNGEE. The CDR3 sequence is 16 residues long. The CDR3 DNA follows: TGTGCCAGCAGCTATTCGGGAACAGGGTTTGCCTACGAGCAGTACTTC. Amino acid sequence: CASSYSGTGFAYEQYF. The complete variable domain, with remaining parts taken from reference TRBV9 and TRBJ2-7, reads DSGVTQTPKHLITATGQRVTLRCSPRSGDLSVYWYQQSLDQGLQFLIQYYNGEERAKGNILERFSAQQFPDLHSELNLSSLELGDSALYFCASSYSGTGFAYEQYFGPGTRLTVT.

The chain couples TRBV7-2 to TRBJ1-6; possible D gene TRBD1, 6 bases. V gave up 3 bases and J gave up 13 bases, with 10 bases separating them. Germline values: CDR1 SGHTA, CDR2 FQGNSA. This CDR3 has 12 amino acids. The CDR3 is CASSFEQGPLHF. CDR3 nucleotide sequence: TGTGCCAGCAGCTTTGAACAGGGTCCCCTCCACTTT.

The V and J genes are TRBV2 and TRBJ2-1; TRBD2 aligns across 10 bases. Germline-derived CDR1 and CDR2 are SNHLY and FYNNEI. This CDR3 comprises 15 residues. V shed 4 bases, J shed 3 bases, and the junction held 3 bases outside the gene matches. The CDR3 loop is CASSAGLANYNEQFF. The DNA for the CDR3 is TGTGCCAGCAGTGCGGGACTAGCGAACTACAATGAGCAGTTCTTC.

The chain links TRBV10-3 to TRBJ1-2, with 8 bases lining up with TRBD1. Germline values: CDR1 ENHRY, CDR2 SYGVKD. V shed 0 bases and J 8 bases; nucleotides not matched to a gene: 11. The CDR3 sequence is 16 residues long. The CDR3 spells CAISESITQGARGYTF. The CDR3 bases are TGTGCCATCAGTGAGTCGATAACGCAGGGGGCCCGGGGCTACACCTTC.

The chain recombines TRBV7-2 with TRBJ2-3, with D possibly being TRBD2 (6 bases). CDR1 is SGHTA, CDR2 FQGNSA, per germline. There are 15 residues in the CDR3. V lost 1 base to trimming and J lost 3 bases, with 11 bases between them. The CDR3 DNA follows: TGTGCCAGCAGCTTAGTGGGGGAGGCAACAGATACGCAGTATTTT. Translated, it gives CASSLVGEATDTQYF.